This T cell receptor beta chain was observed in a study of blood T cell repertoires in COVID-19. Across the study: Sites across the United States, Italy and Spain contributed samples from acute and convalescent COVID-19.

Germline-derived CDR1 and CDR2 are SEHNR and FQNEAQ (reference sequence). CDR3 length: 11 amino acids. V was trimmed by 6 bases and J by 3 bases, leaving 6 bases between them. Sequenced by immunoSEQ multiplex PCR; TCRdb stores in-frame clones only, minus some. The profile covers 200,000 to 250,000 clones, with approximately 85% appearing a single time and approximately 4.5% taken by the ten largest. The sequenced material came from peripheral blood. The chain couples TRBV7-9 to TRBJ2-7; unclear D gene. This TCR came from a woman in her sixties or seventies with acute or convalescent COVID-19. DNA of the CDR3: TGTGCCAGCAGTTCCCACTACGAGCAGTACTTC. It is translated as CASSSHYEQYF.